These 5 T cell receptor beta chains were sequenced from one sample in a study of T-cell reconstitution after alpha-beta-depleted transplantation in children (dated by TCRdb to about 2016). The library came from PCR. The reads were generated on an Illumina HiSeq 2500. TCR libraries were prepared with molecular barcoding, using unique molecular identifiers to normalize TCRbeta repertoire quantification. Using fastp at Q25 and MiXCR, TCRdb reprocessed the public reads and kept productive beta chains. Entries are consolidated by CDR3 protein sequence, retaining the most common genes and DNA. This sample gives some 340,000 distinct CDR3 sequences in total; under 13% of them show up just once. The biggest ten clones account for around 2.3% of the sample. This material consisted of PBMCs from the stem cell graft donor, taken from the stem cell graft. The receptor set was obtained from a human donor who donated a stem cell graft to a child with acute lymphoblastic leukemia.

J is TRBJ2-1 and V is TRBV5-1; 12 nucleotides line up with TRBD2. J gave up 8 bases and V 0 bases, and 3 bases lay outside the gene matches. Germline values: CDR1 SGHRS, CDR2 YFSETQ. CDR3 length: 15 amino acids. CDR3 nucleotide sequence: TGCGCCAGCAGCTTGGGGACTAGCGGGACACATGAGCAGTTCTTC. It translates to CASSLGTSGTHEQFF.

This clonotype showed up just a few times. J is TRBJ2-7 and V is TRBV20-1; 9 bases align to TRBD1. Per the germline V gene, CDR1 is DFQATT and CDR2 is SNEGSKA (reference sequence). The CDR3 is made up of 13 amino acids. V was clipped by 6 bases and J by 3 bases; unmatched bases: 6. CDR3 in DNA: TGCAGTGCCGAGCAGACAGGGGGCTACGAGCAGTACTTC. Amino acids: CSAEQTGGYEQYF.

The chain uses TRBV7-2 and TRBJ1-1; D uncertain. V dropped 6 bases and J dropped 0 bases, with 8 bases sitting between them. The CDR3 runs 13 residues. CDR1 and CDR2 (germline): SGHTA, FQGNSA. The DNA for the CDR3 is TGTGCCAGCAGGTACTTGATGAACACTGAAGCTTTCTTT. As protein: CASRYLMNTEAFF.

This clonotype was found a few times. The chain carries TRBV30 and TRBJ1-5; D possibly corresponds to TRBD1 (6 bases). V was clipped by 2 bases and J by 5 bases, with 10 bases between them. The CDR3 sequence is 13 residues long. Per the germline V gene, CDR1 is GTSNPN and CDR2 is SVGIG (reference sequence). The CDR3 bases are TGTGCCTGGAGTAGGGGGAGGGATCAGCCCCAGCATTTT. Protein sequence: CAWSRGRDQPQHF. Variable domain in full (rest from reference TRBV30 and TRBJ1-5): SQTIHQWPATLVQPVGSPLSLECTVEGTSNPNLYWYRQAAGRGLQLLFYSVGIGQISSEVPQNLSASRPQDRQFILSSKKLLLSDSGFYLCAWSRGRDQPQHFGDGTRLSIL.

V gene TRBV30 combines with J gene TRBJ2-7, with D possibly called TRBD1 or TRBD2 (5 bases each). Per germline, CDR1 GTSNPN and CDR2 SVGIG (reference sequence). The V gene lost 5 bases and the J gene lost 6 bases, with 11 bases spanning the gap. The CDR3 contains 11 residues. The CDR3 region has the DNA TGTGCCTGGGGGACGGGCGGCGAGCAGTACTTC. This codes for CAWGTGGEQYF.